This TCR beta chain was obtained from a study of T cell repertoires in ileal Crohn's disease. In the study overall: Patients had a median roughly 8-year disease duration, and less than 40% were active smokers. About half of patients got postoperative therapy: approximately twelve thiopurines, roughly 19 anti-TNF. Study observations and caveats: Sorted CD8 T cells held more high-frequency clones than CD4.

This CDR3 contains 18 residues. Germline CDR1 is SGHRS and CDR2 is YFSETQ. V dropped 4 bases and J dropped 10 bases, with 27 bases sitting between them. Patients were adults with ileal or ileocolonic Crohn's disease needing resection. Sequencing used immunoSEQ multiplex PCR; TCRdb keeps in-frame clones, though not all of them. The data show about 13,000 clones, roughly 78% seen once. This clone has only a few counts. Its specificity is unknown. This chain connects TRBV5-1 to TRBJ1-6, with a possible D match to TRBD1 (6 bases). The specimen was ileal tissue. The clonotype comes from an adult with Crohn's disease. The CDR3 region has the DNA TGCGCCAGCAGCCCGGCTGGGGCAGGGGCCGGCGTAGGGTCACCCCTCCACTTT. Translated: CASSPAGAGAGVGSPLHF.